The present entry profiles one T cell receptor beta chain with its context. The specificity of this receptor is unknown. Per-base qualities were not stored, and no clone one base away is much larger. This sample is part of a study of blood T cell repertoires in COVID-19 (dated by TCRdb to 2018 to 2021). Study-level background: The collaborator samples originated in the United States, Italy and Spain and spanned the acute and convalescent phases of COVID-19. The material from the prospective study consisted of cDNA or gDNA derived from T cells, B-cell-depleted T cells, or PBMCs. Where available, HLA class I and class II types were taken from metadata supplied by the sample provider and were not determined by assay-based typing. A de-identified subject ID, COVID-19 status, age in years and sex were almost always included in the sample metadata. Samples came from the ongoing ImmuneRACE study (first 160 participants) plus 1,254 subjects from 6 global collaborators. The dataset comprised deeply sampled blood TCRbeta repertoires from subjects exposed to, actively infected with, or recovered from COVID-19. The repertoires were released in a freely available public database intended as a resource for research on the immune response to SARS-CoV-2. Summary of the overall study and its limitations: Clinical and demographic metadata were provided uncurated, with the amount varying by source and participant.

TCRbeta CDR3 regions were amplified from genomic DNA by means of the immunoSEQ Assay, a bias-controlled multiplex PCR. In the source study's methods: The number of nucleated cells in each sample was estimated by amplification of reference gene primers within the assay. To quantify the absolute abundance of each unique TCRbeta CDR3 rearrangement, sequence reads were collapsed and filtered. For each sample, productive Simpson clonality was calculated as the square root of Simpson's diversity index across productive rearrangements. The table was pulled from immuneACCESS by TCRdb, which kept in-frame rearrangements only. Such tables lose some clones; where checked, under half of the loss comes from unresolved V genes, and the rest has no known cause. V, J and clone size were drawn from that table, and D and trimming were deduced from the DNA. Here the sample has under 250,000 clones; over 75% occur a single time. Around 10% of the sample belongs to the ten largest clones.

One collaborating source in Seattle enrolled patients while the patients were actively infected and followed the patients over time throughout the course of disease. The collaborating institutions used their own protocols to collect whole blood in K2EDTA tubes. For TCRbeta analysis, collaborator samples were shipped as frozen whole blood, as isolated PBMCs, or as DNA extracted from either sample type. Ends trimmed: V by 5 bases, J by 4 bases; bases unmatched to a gene: 8. Reading from cysteine to phenylalanine, the CDR3 counts 15 amino acids. Only the CDR3 region is kept as DNA, spanning 45 bases read in frame from base 1. Reading the germline V gene (reference sequence) gives CDR1 MNHEY and CDR2 SMNVEV.

The TCR originated in a middle-aged man with COVID-19, enrolled during active disease. This chain joins TRBV27 to TRBJ2-7, with 10 middle bases fitting TRBD2. Source material: peripheral blood. DNA sequence: TGTGCCAGCAGTCCACGGACTAGCGGAGCGTACGAGCAGTACTTC. Its coded protein is CASSPRTSGAYEQYF.